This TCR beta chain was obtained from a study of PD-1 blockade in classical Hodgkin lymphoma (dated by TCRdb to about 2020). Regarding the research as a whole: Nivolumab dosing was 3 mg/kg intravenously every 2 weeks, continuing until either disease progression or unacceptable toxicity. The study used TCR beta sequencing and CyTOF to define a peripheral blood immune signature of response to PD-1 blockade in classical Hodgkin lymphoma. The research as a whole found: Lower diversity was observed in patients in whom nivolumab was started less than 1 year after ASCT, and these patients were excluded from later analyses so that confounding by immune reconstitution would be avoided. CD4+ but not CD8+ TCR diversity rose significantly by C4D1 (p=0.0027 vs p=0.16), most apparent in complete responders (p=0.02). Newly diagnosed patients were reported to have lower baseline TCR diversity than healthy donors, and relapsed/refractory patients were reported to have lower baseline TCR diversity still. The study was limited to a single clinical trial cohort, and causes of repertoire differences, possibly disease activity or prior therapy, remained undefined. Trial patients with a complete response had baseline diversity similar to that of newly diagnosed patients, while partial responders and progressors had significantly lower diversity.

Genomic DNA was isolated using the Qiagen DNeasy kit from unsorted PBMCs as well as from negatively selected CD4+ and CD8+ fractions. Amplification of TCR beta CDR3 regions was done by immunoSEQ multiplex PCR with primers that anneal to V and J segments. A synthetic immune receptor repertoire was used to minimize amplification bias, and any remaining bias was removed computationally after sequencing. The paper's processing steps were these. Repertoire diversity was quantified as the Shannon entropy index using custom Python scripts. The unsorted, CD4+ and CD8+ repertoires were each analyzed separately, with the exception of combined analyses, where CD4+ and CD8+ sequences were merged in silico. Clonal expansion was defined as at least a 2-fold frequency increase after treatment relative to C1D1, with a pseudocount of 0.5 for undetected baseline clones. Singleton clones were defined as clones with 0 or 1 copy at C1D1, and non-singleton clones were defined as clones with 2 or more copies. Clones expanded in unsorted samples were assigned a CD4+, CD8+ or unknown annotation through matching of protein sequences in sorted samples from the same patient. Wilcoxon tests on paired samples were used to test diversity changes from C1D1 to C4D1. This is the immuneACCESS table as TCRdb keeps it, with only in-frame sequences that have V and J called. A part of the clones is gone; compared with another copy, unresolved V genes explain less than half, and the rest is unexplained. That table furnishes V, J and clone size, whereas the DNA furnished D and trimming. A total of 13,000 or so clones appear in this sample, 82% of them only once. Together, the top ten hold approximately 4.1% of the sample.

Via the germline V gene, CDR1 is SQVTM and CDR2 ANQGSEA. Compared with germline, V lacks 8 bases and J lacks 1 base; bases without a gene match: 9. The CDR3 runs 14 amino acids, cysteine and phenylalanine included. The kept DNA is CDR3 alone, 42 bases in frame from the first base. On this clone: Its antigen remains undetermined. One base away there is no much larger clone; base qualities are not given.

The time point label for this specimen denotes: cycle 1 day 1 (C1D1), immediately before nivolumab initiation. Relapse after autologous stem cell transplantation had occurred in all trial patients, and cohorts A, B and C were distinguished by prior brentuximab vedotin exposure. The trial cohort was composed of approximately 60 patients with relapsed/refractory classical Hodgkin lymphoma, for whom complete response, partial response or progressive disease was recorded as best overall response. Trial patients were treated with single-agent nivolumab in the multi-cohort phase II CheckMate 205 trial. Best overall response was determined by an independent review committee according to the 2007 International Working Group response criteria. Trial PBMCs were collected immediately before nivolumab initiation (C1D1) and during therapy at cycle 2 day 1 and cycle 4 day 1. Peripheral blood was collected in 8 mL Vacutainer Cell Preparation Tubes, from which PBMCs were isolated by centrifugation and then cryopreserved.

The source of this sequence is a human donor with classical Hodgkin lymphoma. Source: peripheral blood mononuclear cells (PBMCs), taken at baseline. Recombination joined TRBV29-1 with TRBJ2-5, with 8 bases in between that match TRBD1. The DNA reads TGCAGCCTTTGTCCCGGACAGGGCCAAGAGACCCAGTACTTC. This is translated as CSLCPGQGQETQYF.